The 26 T cell receptor beta chains presented below share a single source sample, sequenced in a study of CD8+CD57+ T cells in acquired aplastic anemia. Genomic DNA acted as the template from which TCR beta VDJ combination and CDR3 sequence profiling were carried out. TCRdb processed the reads anew with MiXCR; each CDR3 protein has one entry. The sample records 150,000 to 200,000 distinct CDR3 sequences, roughly 63% being singletons. What was sequenced was sorted CD4+, CD8+, or CD8+CD57+ T cells (not recorded which) from PBMCs. All receptors come from a human donor in good health.

This chain joins TRBV30 and TRBJ2-1; 8 positions agree with TRBD2. From germline, CDR1 is GTSNPN and CDR2 SVGIG (reference sequence). Unmatched junction bases numbered 2, after V lost 4 bases and J lost 0 bases. The CDR3 covers 14 residues. The CDR3 nucleotides are TGTGCCTGGACTAGCGGGTTCTCCTACAATGAGCAGTTCTTC. Amino acids: CAWTSGFSYNEQFF. Using reference TRBV30 and TRBJ2-1 for the parts outside the CDR3, the full variable domain is SQTIHQWPATLVQPVGSPLSLECTVEGTSNPNLYWYRQAAGRGLQLLFYSVGIGQISSEVPQNLSASRPQDRQFILSSKKLLLSDSGFYLCAWTSGFSYNEQFFGPGTRLTVL.

This clonotype was seen a handful of times. The chain employs TRBV6-2 or TRBV6-3 and TRBJ2-3, with D possibly TRBD2 on 7 matching bases. This CDR3 has 15 residues. Trimming pared 4 bases from V and 3 bases from J, leaving 14 bases between. CDR1 is MNHEY and CDR2 is SVGEGT in the germline V gene. Written as DNA, the CDR3 is TGTGCCAGCAGTTGGGAGGGGGTGAGAACAGATACGCAGTATTTT. Its translation: CASSWEGVRTDTQYF.

In its sample, this clonotype was seen a few times. The chain recombines TRBV29-1 with TRBJ1-4; 12 bases are a match to TRBD1. This CDR3 spans 16 amino acids. V dropped 2 bases and J dropped 4; count of bases not matched to a gene: 5. The V gene's germline CDR1 is SQVTM and CDR2 ANQGSEA. CDR3 in amino acids: CSVERDRGQDNEKLFF. In nucleotides, the CDR3 is TGCAGCGTTGAACGGGACAGGGGGCAGGATAATGAAAAACTGTTTTTT. Full variable domain (remainder filled in from reference TRBV29-1 and TRBJ1-4): SAVISQKPSRDICQRGTSLTIQCQVDSQVTMMFWYRQQPGQSLTLIATANQGSEATYESGFVIDKFPISRPNLTFSTLTVSNMSPEDSSIYLCSVERDRGQDNEKLFFGSGTQLSVL.

In this sample, this clonotype turned up many times. This chain uses TRBV7-2 with TRBJ2-1, with 8 bases matching TRBD1. The CDR3 has 16 residues. The ends lost 1 base at V and 3 bases at J; junction bases unmatched: 5. CDR1 SGHTA and CDR2 FQGNSA come from the germline V gene. The CDR3 here is CASSLGTGTSYNEQFF. The CDR3 DNA reads as TGTGCCAGCAGCTTAGGGACAGGGACGAGCTACAATGAGCAGTTCTTC.

The chain employs TRBV2 and TRBJ2-5; D possibly matches TRBD1 or TRBD2 (5 bases each). The CDR3 length is 12 residues. In germline, CDR1 is SNHLY, CDR2 FYNNEI. V was cut by 9 bases and J by 3 bases, with 11 bases left in between. CDR3 sequence (DNA): TGTGCCAGTTCCGGGACGAAAGAGACCCAGTACTTC. It encodes CASSGTKETQYF.

This clonotype was seen a few times. The rearrangement links TRBV2 to TRBJ1-6, with 11 bases fitting TRBD1. The germline V gene has CDR1 SNHLY and CDR2 FYNNEI. V shed 3 bases, J shed 10 bases, and the junction held 5 bases outside the gene matches. The CDR3 runs 15 residues. The CDR3 coding sequence is TGTGCCAGCAGTGAGGGGACAGGGGGTAGGTCACCCCTCCACTTT. This sequence encodes CASSEGTGGRSPLHF.

This clonotype was found once. V and J are TRBV27 and TRBJ2-7; D might be TRBD1 or TRBD2, each matching 5 bases. The length of the CDR3 is 16 residues. Looked up from germline, CDR1 is MNHEY and CDR2 is SMNVEV (reference sequence). V lost 6 bases to trimming and J lost 0 bases, with 18 bases between them. The CDR3 DNA follows: TGTGCCAGCAGCCCCACCAGGGCAGGGAGCTCCTACGAGCAGTACTTC. This codes for CASSPTRAGSSYEQYF.

The chain uses TRBV7-2 and TRBJ2-1; 12 bases fit TRBD2. The CDR3 covers 20 residues. In germline, CDR1 is SGHTA, CDR2 FQGNSA. Germline trimming cut 4 bases from V and 0 bases from J; bases unmatched to any gene: 13. The CDR3 DNA reads TGTGCCAGCAGCTCTCCCGGGACTAGCGGGTCCGCGAGCTCCTACAATGAGCAGTTCTTC. This gives the protein CASSSPGTSGSASSYNEQFF.

The rearrangement uses TRBV10-3 and TRBJ1-4; D gene ambiguous. Germline V CDR1 and CDR2: ENHRY, SYGVKD. CDR3 length: 13 residues. Deletions cut 9 bases from V and 7 bases from J, with 15 bases between. The CDR3 bases are TGTGCCATAAAAGCGGGGAATAGTGAAAAACTGTTTTTT. Translated, it gives CAIKAGNSEKLFF.

This chain joins TRBV5-4 and TRBJ2-7, with 11 bases identical to TRBD2. V dropped 4 bases and J dropped 2; count of bases not matched to a gene: 11. This CDR3 region has 17 residues. Germline values: CDR1 SGHNT, CDR2 YYREEE (reference sequence). DNA of the CDR3: TGTGCCAGCAGCCCAACACCGACTAGCGGGACTCCCTACGAGCAGTACTTC. It specifies CASSPTPTSGTPYEQYF.

J is TRBJ2-3 and V is TRBV7-3; 10 bases line up with TRBD2. Per the germline V gene, CDR1 is SGHTA and CDR2 is FQGTGA. The CDR3 covers 18 residues. The ends lost 4 bases at V and 6 bases at J; junction bases unmatched: 16. As DNA, the CDR3 is TGTGCCAGCAGCTCCCCGCCCGGGACTAGCGCCCCTTCCGATACGCAGTATTTT. Amino acids: CASSSPPGTSAPSDTQYF.

This rearrangement joins TRBV5-4 to TRBJ2-3; D is unclear. V lost 1 base to trimming and J lost 0 bases, with 15 bases between them. This CDR3 is built from 17 residues. Germline V CDR1 and CDR2: SGHNT, YYREEE (reference sequence). CDR3 in amino acids: CASSLRVAQTSTDTQYF. As DNA, the CDR3 is TGTGCCAGCAGCTTGCGTGTGGCGCAAACTAGCACAGATACGCAGTATTTT.

The chain has TRBV10-3 and TRBJ1-6; TRBD1 agrees at 7 bases. This CDR3 contains 14 residues. Looked up from germline, CDR1 is ENHRY and CDR2 is SYGVKD. V lost 10 bases, J lost 11 bases, and 14 bases stayed unmatched. DNA for the CDR3: TGTGCCAGCAGCCACGACAGGGACGTGACACCCCTCCACTTT. Protein product: CASSHDRDVTPLHF.

This clonotype was seen only once. This chain connects TRBV14 to TRBJ2-1; TRBD2 agrees at 9 bases. V gave up 8 bases and J gave up 2 bases; unmatched junction bases: 10. The CDR3 is 16 amino acids. Germline V CDR1 and CDR2: SGHDN, FVKESK. In DNA form, the CDR3 reads TGTGCCAGCTCACCCATGCTAGCGGGGACCTACAATGAGCAGTTCTTC. Translation gives CASSPMLAGTYNEQFF.

The chain combines TRBV6-6 with TRBJ2-7; TRBD1 is a possible D gene (5 bases). Per the germline V gene, CDR1 is MNHNY and CDR2 is SVGAGI (reference sequence). This CDR3 is built from 15 residues. V was trimmed by 3 bases and J by 0 bases, leaving 12 bases between them. CDR3 sequence: CASSYRDSLSYEQYF. CDR3 nucleotide sequence: TGTGCCAGCAGTTATCGAGACAGCCTCTCCTACGAGCAGTACTTC.

The chain carries TRBV15 and TRBJ2-5; 7 bases align to TRBD2. The V and J ends lost 3 bases and 2 bases, in that order; junction bases with no gene match: 6. The germline V gene has CDR1 LNHNV and CDR2 YYDKDF (reference sequence). The CDR3 totals 15 residues. The CDR3 DNA reads as TGTGCCACCAGCAGCGCCACTAGCGCACAAGAGACCCAGTACTTC. Translation: CATSSATSAQETQYF.

The chain joins TRBV5-1 to TRBJ2-3; TRBD1 aligns across 8 bases. The germline V gene has CDR1 SGHRS and CDR2 YFSETQ. J gave up 5 bases and V 4 bases, and 9 bases lay outside the gene matches. The CDR3 consists of 15 residues. In nucleotides, the CDR3 is TGCGCCAGCAGCGAAATGGGACAGGCTGGAGATACGCAGTATTTT. Residues: CASSEMGQAGDTQYF.

This sequence joins TRBV29-1 and TRBJ2-7, with 8 bases matching TRBD1. Germline CDR1 is SQVTM and CDR2 is ANQGSEA. V was clipped by 4 bases and J by 4 bases; unmatched bases: 12. This CDR3 is built from 15 residues. The CDR3 bases are TGCAGCGTTGTCATTATGGGACAGGCCCTTTACGAGCAGTACTTC. Translation: CSVVIMGQALYEQYF.

CDR3 region: CASSLQGIYNEQFF. Written as DNA, the CDR3 is TGTGCCAGCAGCTTGCAGGGAATCTACAATGAGCAGTTCTTC. The rearrangement links TRBV7-3 to TRBJ2-1, with D possibly matching TRBD1 (5 bases). Looked up from germline, CDR1 is SGHTA and CDR2 is FQGTGA. V was pared by 3 bases and J by 3 bases, with 9 bases between. The CDR3 consists of 14 residues. The full variable domain, completed using reference TRBV7-3 and TRBJ2-1, is GAGVSQTPSNKVTEKGKYVELRCDPISGHTALYWYRQSLGQGPEFLIYFQGTGAADDSGLPNDRFFAVRPEGSVSTLKIQRTERGDSAVYLCASSLQGIYNEQFFGPGTRLTVL.

This clonotype was detected once. The rearrangement joins TRBV20-1 to TRBJ2-7; the D gene is possibly TRBD1 (5 bases). The CDR3 runs 15 residues. The V gene lost 3 bases and the J gene lost 0 bases, with 15 bases spanning the gap. Germline V gene lookup returns CDR1 DFQATT and CDR2 SNEGSKA (reference sequence). The CDR3 here is CSARGNSDSSYEQYF. CDR3 DNA sequence: TGCAGTGCTAGGGGCAACAGTGACAGCTCCTACGAGCAGTACTTC.

This sequence joins TRBV7-8 and TRBJ2-3; D unclear. Germline loops: CDR1 SGHVS, CDR2 FQNEAQ. Trimming took 1 base from V and 7 from J, leaving 9 bases between them. CDR3 length equals 13 residues. CDR3 DNA sequence: TGTGCCAGCAGCTTAGAATCCCTCTATACGCAGTATTTT. Protein: CASSLESLYTQYF.

Here the CDR3 reads CSVGQHYGYTF. The DNA for the CDR3 is TGCAGCGTCGGACAGCACTATGGCTACACCTTC. The chain recombines TRBV29-1 with TRBJ1-2; perhaps TRBD1 as D (6 bases). The CDR3 extends over 11 amino acids. Trimming took 6 bases from V and 3 from J, leaving 8 bases between them. Germline lookup yields CDR1 SQVTM and CDR2 ANQGSEA.

The chain links TRBV12-3 or TRBV12-4 to TRBJ1-2; D is unresolved. V shed 8 bases and J shed 5 bases, with 3 bases lying between them. There are 9 residues in the CDR3. CDR3: CASGYGYTF. The CDR3, as DNA: TGTGCCAGCGGGTATGGCTACACCTTC.

The V gene is TRBV19, the J gene TRBJ1-1; TRBD1 matches 7 bases. The V and J ends lost 11 bases and 3 bases, in that order; junction bases with no gene match: 9. The V gene's germline CDR1 is LNHDA and CDR2 SQIVND (reference sequence). The CDR3 totals 13 residues. CDR3 protein: CAGKGQEDTEAFF. CDR3 nucleotides: TGTGCCGGAAAAGGACAGGAGGACACTGAAGCTTTCTTT.

The chain uses TRBV19 and TRBJ1-1; D is unclear. V lost 3 bases and J lost 1, with 6 bases in between. This CDR3 comprises 13 residues. Germline V gene data show CDR1 as LNHDA and CDR2 as SQIVND (reference sequence). The CDR3 is CASSIPRNTEAFF. CDR3 sequence (DNA): TGTGCCAGTAGTATCCCGAGGAACACTGAAGCTTTCTTT. Full variable domain (rest looked up from reference TRBV19 and TRBJ1-1): DGGITQSPKYLFRKEGQNVTLSCEQNLNHDAMYWYRQDPGQGLRLIYYSQIVNDFQKGDIAEGYSVSREKKESFPLTVTSAQKNPTAFYLCASSIPRNTEAFFGQGTRLTVV.

This chain joins TRBV7-2 and TRBJ1-2; D is uncertain. This CDR3 spans 15 amino acids. Germline V gene data show CDR1 as SGHTA and CDR2 as FQGNSA. V gave up 5 bases and J gave up 3 bases, with 16 bases separating them. CDR3: CASSPPGRLDYGYTF. As DNA, the CDR3 is TGTGCCAGCAGCCCACCCGGACGGTTGGACTATGGCTACACCTTC.